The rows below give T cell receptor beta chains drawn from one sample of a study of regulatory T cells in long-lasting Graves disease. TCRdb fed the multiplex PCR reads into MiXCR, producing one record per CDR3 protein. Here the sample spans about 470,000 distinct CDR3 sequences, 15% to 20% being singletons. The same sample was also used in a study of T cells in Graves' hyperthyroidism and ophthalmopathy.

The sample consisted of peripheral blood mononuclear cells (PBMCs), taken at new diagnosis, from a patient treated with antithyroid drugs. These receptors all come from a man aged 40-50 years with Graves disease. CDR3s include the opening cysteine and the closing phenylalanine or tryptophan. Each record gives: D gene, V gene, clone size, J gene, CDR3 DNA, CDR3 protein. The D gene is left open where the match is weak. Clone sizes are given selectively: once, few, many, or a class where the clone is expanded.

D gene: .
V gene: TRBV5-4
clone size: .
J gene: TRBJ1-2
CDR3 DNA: TGTGCCAGCAGCTTAACTGGGCTGTCATATGGCTACACCTTC
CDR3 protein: CASSLTGLSYGYTF

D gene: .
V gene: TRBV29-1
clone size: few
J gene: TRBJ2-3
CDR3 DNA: TGCAGCGTTCCCCCAAAGGGGAGGTTTAAGGATACGCAGTATTTT
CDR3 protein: CSVPPKGRFKDTQYF

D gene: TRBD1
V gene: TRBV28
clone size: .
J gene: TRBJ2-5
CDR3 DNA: TGTGCCAGCAGTTTGTGGGACAGAGACTTCCAAGAGACCCAGTACTTC
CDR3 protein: CASSLWDRDFQETQYF

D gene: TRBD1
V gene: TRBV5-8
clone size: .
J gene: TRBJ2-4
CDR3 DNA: TGTGCCAGCAGCACAGGGGTCGGGACGGCCAAAAACATTCAGTACTTC
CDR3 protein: CASSTGVGTAKNIQYF

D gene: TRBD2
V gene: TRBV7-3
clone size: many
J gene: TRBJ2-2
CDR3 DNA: TGTGCCAGCAGCCTTAGCGGGAGGCCCCCCGGGGAGCTGTTTTTT
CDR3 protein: CASSLSGRPPGELFF

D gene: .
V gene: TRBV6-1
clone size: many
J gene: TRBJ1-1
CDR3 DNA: TGTGCCAGCAGTGAAGTACTAGGACTGAACACTGAAGCTTTCTTT
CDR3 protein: CASSEVLGLNTEAFF

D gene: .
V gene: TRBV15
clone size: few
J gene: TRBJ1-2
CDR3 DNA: TGTGCCACCAGCAGACGAGGACAGACCTATGGCTACACCTTC
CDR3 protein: CATSRRGQTYGYTF

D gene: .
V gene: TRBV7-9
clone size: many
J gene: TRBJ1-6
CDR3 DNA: TGTGCCAGCAGCTTAGCAGGGAGGGATTCACCCCTCCACTTT
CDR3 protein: CASSLAGRDSPLHF

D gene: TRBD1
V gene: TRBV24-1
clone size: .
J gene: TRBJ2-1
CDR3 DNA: TGTGCCTCCAGTGATCCCGGGACAGGGTACAATGAGCAGTTCTTC
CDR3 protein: CASSDPGTGYNEQFF

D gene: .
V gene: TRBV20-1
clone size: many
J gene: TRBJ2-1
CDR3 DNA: TGCAGTGTACCCCAGGGGAACTCCTACAATGAGCAGTTCTTC
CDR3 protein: CSVPQGNSYNEQFF

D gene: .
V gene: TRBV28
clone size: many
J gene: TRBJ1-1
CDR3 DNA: TGTGCCAGCAGTTCTCCCCGGGGGTTGAGAGAGAACACTGAAGCTTTCTTT
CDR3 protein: CASSSPRGLRENTEAFF

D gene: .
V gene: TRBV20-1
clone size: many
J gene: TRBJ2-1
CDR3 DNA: TGCAGTGCCGTCCTTGTAGCTAGCTCCTACAATGAGCAGTTCTTC
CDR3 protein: CSAVLVASSYNEQFF

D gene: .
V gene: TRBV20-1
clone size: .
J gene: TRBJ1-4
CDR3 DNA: TGCAGTGCTAGTGGGGCAGCAACTAATGAAAAACTGTTTTTT
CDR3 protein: CSASGAATNEKLFF

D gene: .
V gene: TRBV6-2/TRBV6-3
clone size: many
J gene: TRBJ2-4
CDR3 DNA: TGTGCCAGCAGTTATGGCCTACGGAACATTCAGTACTTC
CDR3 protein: CASSYGLRNIQYF

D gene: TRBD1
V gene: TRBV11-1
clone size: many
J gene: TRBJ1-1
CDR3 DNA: TGTGCCAGCAGCTATCGGACAGGGGGCAACACTGAAGCTTTCTTT
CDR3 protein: CASSYRTGGNTEAFF

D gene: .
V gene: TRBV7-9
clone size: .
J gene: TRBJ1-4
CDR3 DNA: TGTGCCAGCAGCTCGGGGCGGGGTTCAGAGACCCATAATGAAAAACTGTTTTTT
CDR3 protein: CASSSGRGSETHNEKLFF

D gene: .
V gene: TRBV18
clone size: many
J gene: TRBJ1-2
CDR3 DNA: TGTGCCAGCTCAACTGACAGTGGCGGCTACACCTTC
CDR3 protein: CASSTDSGGYTF

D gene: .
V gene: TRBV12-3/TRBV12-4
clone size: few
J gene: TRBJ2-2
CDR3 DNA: TGTGCCAGCAGTTTAATCCGGGGGGAGCTGTTTTTT
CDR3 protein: CASSLIRGELFF

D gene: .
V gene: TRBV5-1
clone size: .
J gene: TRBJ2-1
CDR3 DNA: TGCGCCAGCAGCCCTCCCTTGTCGACACCCTACAATGAGCAGTTCTTC
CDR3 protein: CASSPPLSTPYNEQFF

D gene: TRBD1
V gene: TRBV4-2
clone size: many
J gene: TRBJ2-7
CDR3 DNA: TGTGCCAGCAGCCAAGCCGGGACAGGGAGCGAGCAGTACTTC
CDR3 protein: CASSQAGTGSEQYF

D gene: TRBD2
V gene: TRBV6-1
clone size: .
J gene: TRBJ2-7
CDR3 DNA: TGTGCCAGCAGTCCTAGCGGGGGTGGGCCCTACGAGCAGTACTTC
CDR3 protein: CASSPSGGGPYEQYF

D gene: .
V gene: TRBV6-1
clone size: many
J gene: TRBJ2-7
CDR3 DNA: TGTGCCAGCAGGGACCAGGGGTATAGCTCCTACGAGCAGTACTTC
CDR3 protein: CASRDQGYSSYEQYF

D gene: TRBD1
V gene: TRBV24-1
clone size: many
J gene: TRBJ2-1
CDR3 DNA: TGTGCCACCAGTGACCTGGACAGGTCGGAGCAGTTCTTC
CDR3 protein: CATSDLDRSEQFF

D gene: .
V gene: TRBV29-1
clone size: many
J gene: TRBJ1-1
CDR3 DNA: TGCAGCGTTGTCGTGATGAACACTGAAGCTTTCTTT
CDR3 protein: CSVVVMNTEAFF